This TCR beta chain was recorded in a study of T-cell memory formation after mild COVID-19. Across the study: Largely donor-specific TCR clusters were found.

Study-level findings and limits: Still unconfirmed is whether the second-wave clones peaking on day 37 recognized SARS-CoV-2.

cDNA libraries for TCR alpha and TCR beta, carrying sample barcodes and UMIs, came from 5'RACE with constant-segment primers. Via MiXCR, TCRdb re-called the 5' RACE reads, giving one row per CDR3 protein. This sample has some 290,000 distinct CDR3 sequences; 15% to 20% occur once, and the top ten carry around a fifth. This CDR3 has 13 amino acids. Germline V CDR1 and CDR2: KGHSH, LQKENI. The V end was cut by 4 bases, the J end by 5 bases, with 11 bases between. Note on this clonotype: Its antigen is as yet unknown.

The sample comprised PBMCs or a T cell subset sorted from them (not recorded which). V usage is TRBV18 and J usage is TRBJ1-1; D is ambiguous. The source is a man aged 18 to 29 who had mild COVID-19 (a few samples of this study predate the infection). Cell type and time point are not known. This CDR3 reads CASSLTQETEAFF. In DNA form, the CDR3 reads TGTGCCAGCTCACTGACCCAGGAGACTGAAGCTTTCTTT.